This T cell receptor (beta chain) was recovered during a study of blood T cell repertoires in COVID-19. TCRdb's copy holds only in-frame clones and misses some; the assay was immunoSEQ multiplex PCR. The table includes hundreds of thousands of clones, around 87% detected once. Trimming removed 0 bases from V and 9 bases from J; junction bases left unmatched: 5. The CDR3 runs to 14 residues. Per germline, CDR1 SGHVS and CDR2 FNYEAQ. J is TRBJ1-1 and V is TRBV7-6; 9 nucleotides match TRBD1. This receptor was taken from a woman in her 50s who had recovered from COVID-19. The specimen sequenced was peripheral blood. This chain's CDR3 is CASSLAGDRAQAFF. In DNA form, the CDR3 reads TGTGCCAGCAGCTTAGCGGGGGACAGGGCTCAAGCTTTCTTT.